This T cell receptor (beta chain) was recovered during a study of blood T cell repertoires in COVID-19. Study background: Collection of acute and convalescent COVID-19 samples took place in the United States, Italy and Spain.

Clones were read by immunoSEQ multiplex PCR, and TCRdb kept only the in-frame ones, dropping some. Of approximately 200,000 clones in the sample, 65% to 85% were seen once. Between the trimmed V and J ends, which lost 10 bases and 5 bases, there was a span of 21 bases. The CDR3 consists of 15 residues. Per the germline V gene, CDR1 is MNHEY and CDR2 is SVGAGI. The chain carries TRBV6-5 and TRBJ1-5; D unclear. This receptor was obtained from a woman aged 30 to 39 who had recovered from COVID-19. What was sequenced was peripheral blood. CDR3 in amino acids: CATSAMAGAYQPQHF. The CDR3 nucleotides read TGTGCCACCAGCGCCATGGCGGGCGCCTATCAGCCCCAGCATTTT.